This TCR beta chain was documented in a study of cytomegalovirus exposure and HLA in healthy donors. The study ran its PCR with 60 Vbeta and 13 Jbeta primers. Sequencing used immunoSEQ multiplex PCR; TCRdb keeps in-frame clones, though not all of them. The table has about 220,000 clones, about 70% seen once. Overall study results and limits: Sequence variants that were highly shared formed a cluster that was likely a sequencing artifact. Sequencing depth across donors, presence/absence analyses assumed, was roughly uniform.

Germline-derived CDR1 and CDR2 are SGHVS and FQNEAQ. The germline V and J ends were trimmed by 5 bases and 5 bases, with 12 bases remaining between them. The CDR3 has 13 amino acids. This clone turned up a few times. What it binds is not known. The specimen was PBMCs. This rearrangement joins TRBV7-8 to TRBJ1-2; D gene unclear. This TCR derives from a woman aged 25-40 years in good health and CMV-seronegative. DNA for the CDR3: TGTGCCAGCAGCCTTAGCCGGGGTTATGGCTACACCTTC. Amino acid sequence: CASSLSRGYGYTF.